This TCR beta chain was retrieved from a study of cytomegalovirus exposure and HLA in healthy donors. This clone appeared a few times. This CDR3 comprises 17 residues. Germline lookup yields CDR1 SGHVS and CDR2 FQNEAQ. With V trimmed by 1 base and J by 6 bases, 13 bases remained unmatched. Primers included in the PCR were 60 Vbeta and 13 Jbeta primers. Method: immunoSEQ multiplex PCR; TCRdb's copy keeps in-frame clones and lacks some. The sample includes roughly 130,000 clones, around 73% of them seen just once. Material: PBMCs. The gene calls are TRBV7-8 and TRBJ2-7, with 9 positions matching TRBD2. This receptor was obtained from a human donor in good health. DNA of the CDR3: TGTGCCAGCAGCTTAGAGGTTATAGGGCTAGCGGGACCCGAGCAGTACTTC. Its protein product is CASSLEVIGLAGPEQYF.